What follows are 18 T cell receptor beta chains derived from one specimen sequenced in a study of shared clonotypes between healthy human individuals. TCRdb's table, derived via immunoSEQ multiplex PCR, lists solely in-frame clones and lacks some. This table has over 850,000 clones, around three quarters appearing once. The specimen sequenced was memory CD4+ T cells from PBMCs. This sample's subset: CD45RA-negative fraction. These receptors originate from a man younger than 35 in good health. Some clones in this sample may be carry-over from other donors' samples.

On this clone: This sample also contains other DNA sequences that code for the same CDR3. V gene TRBV7-9 combines with J gene TRBJ2-5; 10 nucleotides line up with TRBD1. V lost 4 bases, J lost 2 bases, and 4 bases stayed unmatched. This CDR3 contains 15 residues. Germline V gene lookup returns CDR1 SEHNR and CDR2 FQNEAQ (reference sequence). The CDR3 sequence: CASSSPGQGQETQYF. The CDR3 DNA reads TGTGCCAGCAGCTCACCGGGACAGGGGCAAGAGACCCAGTACTTC.

This clone has just one count. V and J are TRBV6-5 and TRBJ1-2; 7 bases agree with TRBD1. Germline CDR1 and CDR2: MNHEY and SVGAGI. The junction had 3 bases not matched to a gene; V was cut back by 1 base and J by 4 bases. CDR3 length: 14 amino acids. The CDR3 sequence is CASSYLGQSYGYTF. The CDR3 DNA reads TGTGCCAGCAGTTACTTGGGACAGTCCTATGGCTACACCTTC.

This clone was observed a handful of times. The chain recombines TRBV7-3 with TRBJ2-2, with a tentative D call TRBD1 (5 bases). V was cut by 4 bases and J by 7 bases, with 22 bases left in between. Per the germline V gene, CDR1 is SGHTA and CDR2 is FQGTGA. The CDR3 contains 17 residues. CDR3 coding DNA: TGTGCCAGCAGCTCTCACCCGACAGCTATCAAGGGCGGGGAGCTGTTTTTT. It translates to CASSSHPTAIKGGELFF.

The chain has TRBV4-2 and TRBJ2-7; 10 nucleotides align to TRBD2. CDR1 and CDR2 (germline): LGHNA, YNFKEQ. CDR3 size: 15 residues. V shed 2 bases and J 2 bases; nucleotides not matched to a gene: 3. The CDR3 sequence: CASSQTSGVTYEQYF. Written as DNA, the CDR3 is TGTGCCAGCAGCCAAACTAGCGGGGTAACCTACGAGCAGTACTTC.

The chain joins TRBV7-2 to TRBJ2-3; D call uncertain. The CDR3 loop spans 12 amino acids. Germline V lookup: CDR1 SGHTA, CDR2 FQGNSA. Trimming removed 0 bases at V and 10 bases at J, with 8 bases between. The CDR3 DNA reads as TGTGCCAGCAGCTTAGCGCCGCTTCCGCAGTATTTT. Its protein product is CASSLAPLPQYF. The whole variable domain, remainder taken from reference TRBV7-2 and TRBJ2-3, is GAGVSQSPSNKVTEKGKDVELRCDPISGHTALYWYRQSLGQGLEFLIYFQGNSAPDKSGLPSDRFSAERTGGSVSTLTIQRTQQEDSAVYLCASSLAPLPQYFGPGTRLTVL.

This clone was detected only once. The gene calls are TRBV7-7 and TRBJ2-1, with TRBD2 matching 10 bases. Unmatched junction bases numbered 9, after V lost 4 bases and J lost 12 bases. Germline-derived CDR1 and CDR2 are SSHAT and FNYEAQ (reference sequence). There are 14 residues in the CDR3. For the CDR3, the DNA is TGTGCCAGCAGCTCCGGGACTAGCGCGGCTCGGCAGTTCTTC. Translating gives CASSSGTSAARQFF.

This chain connects TRBV30 to TRBJ2-3; possibly TRBD2 for D (5 bases). This CDR3 has 15 residues. The ends were cut back, 4 bases at V and 0 bases at J, with 14 bases in the middle. Germline assignment: CDR1 GTSNPN and CDR2 SVGIG (reference sequence). CDR3 loop: CAWTIEGSSTDTQYF. CDR3 nucleotides: TGTGCCTGGACCATCGAGGGTTCTAGCACAGATACGCAGTATTTT.

The rearrangement links TRBV7-9 to TRBJ2-7; no reliable D call. Germline V lookup: CDR1 SEHNR, CDR2 FQNEAQ (reference sequence). The CDR3 is 13 residues long. V gave up 4 bases and J gave up 2 bases, with 9 bases separating them. CDR3 residues: CASSSPPTYEQYF. The DNA for the CDR3 is TGTGCCAGCAGCTCGCCTCCCACCTACGAGCAGTACTTC. The complete variable domain, with remaining parts taken from reference TRBV7-9 and TRBJ2-7, reads DTGVSQNPRHKITKRGQNVTFRCDPISEHNRLYWYRQTLGQGPEFLTYFQNEAQLEKSRLLSDRFSAERPKGSFSTLEIQRTEQGDSAMYLCASSSPPTYEQYFGPGTRLTVT.

The CDR3 DNA reads TGCGCCAGCAGCTTGGTTGCTAGCGGGAGAACCGGGGAGCTGTTTTTT. It yields the protein CASSLVASGRTGELFF. J is TRBJ2-2 and V is TRBV5-1; 10 positions agree with TRBD2. V lost 0 bases and J lost 5; bases outside the gene matches: 4. Germline V CDR1 and CDR2: SGHRS, YFSETQ. This CDR3 is built from 16 residues.

This chain connects TRBV15 to TRBJ2-7; D possibly matches TRBD1 or TRBD2 (5 bases each). V shed 1 base and J shed 2 bases, with 24 bases lying between them. The CDR3 is 19 amino acids. CDR1 is LNHNV and CDR2 is YYDKDF in the germline V gene (reference sequence). CDR3 region: CATSRGGLWGGGPPYEQYF. The CDR3 nucleotides read TGTGCCACCAGCAGAGGTGGGTTGTGGGGCGGAGGACCCCCCTACGAGCAGTACTTC.

The CDR3 protein is CASGKGQGETQYF. The CDR3 DNA is TGTGCCAGCGGAAAGGGACAGGGAGAGACCCAGTACTTC. The V gene is TRBV6-5, the J gene TRBJ2-5, with 9 bases matching TRBD1. The CDR3 sequence is 13 residues long. Germline loops: CDR1 MNHEY, CDR2 SVGAGI. The J segment lost 4 bases and the V segment lost 8 bases, leaving 5 bases of the junction unmatched.

A word on this clone: This sample also contains other DNA sequences that code for the same CDR3. The chain carries TRBV28 and TRBJ1-2; maybe TRBD1 (5 bases). Germline CDR1 and CDR2: MDHEN and SYDVKM. This CDR3 is built from 14 residues. V lost 6 bases and J 4 bases, leaving 15 bases between the germline ends. CDR3 nucleotide sequence: TGTGCCAGCAGCCCTGCGGGCAGGGTCTATGGCTACACCTTC. Amino acid sequence: CASSPAGRVYGYTF.

This clone has just a few counts. This chain uses TRBV7-6 with TRBJ2-1; perhaps D is TRBD1 or TRBD2 (6 bases each). The CDR3 runs to 12 residues. V gave up 6 bases and J gave up 12 bases, with 15 bases separating them. Germline CDR1 SGHVS, CDR2 FNYEAQ. This CDR3 reads CASRGRLGGQFF. CDR3 nucleotide sequence: TGTGCCAGCAGAGGCCGACTAGGGGGGCAGTTCTTC.

This clone appeared a single time. The chain employs TRBV9 and TRBJ2-3, with TRBD2 identical over 9 bases. Unmatched junction bases numbered 9, after V lost 2 bases and J lost 8 bases. Germline values: CDR1 SGDLS, CDR2 YYNGEE. This CDR3 is built from 15 residues. CDR3 in amino acids: CASSVSGSGLVTQYF. For the CDR3, the DNA is TGTGCCAGCAGCGTTAGCGGGAGTGGATTGGTTACGCAGTATTTT.

The V call is TRBV5-1, the J call TRBJ1-2; 7 bases line up with TRBD1. From germline, CDR1 is SGHRS and CDR2 YFSETQ. After removal of 2 bases from V and 4 bases from J, the junction contained 5 bases not matched to a gene. The CDR3 extends over 14 amino acids. CDR3 in amino acids: CASSLPGTAYGYTF. In nucleotides, the CDR3 is TGCGCCAGCAGCTTACCGGGGACAGCCTATGGCTACACCTTC.

Turning to this clone: Other DNA sequences from this sample encode an identical CDR3 as well. The rearrangement links TRBV7-3 to TRBJ2-3, with 7 bases identical to TRBD2. With 0 bases clipped from V and 4 bases from J, the junction kept 1 base outside the gene matches. The CDR3 has 14 amino acids. Germline V lookup: CDR1 SGHTA, CDR2 FQGTGA. The CDR3 DNA follows: TGTGCCAGCAGCTTAACGGGAGGGCCAGATACGCAGTATTTT. Translated, it gives CASSLTGGPDTQYF.

With respect to this clone: A junction end diverges from the germline sequence, so it may reflect a read error. The same CDR3 also results from other DNA sequences found in this sample. This sequence joins TRBV6-1 and TRBJ2-2; 11 bases agree with TRBD2. Germline V gives CDR1 MNHNS, CDR2 SASEGT. This CDR3 spans 16 amino acids. CDR3 nucleotides: TGTGCCAGCAGTGTACTAGCGGGAGCCAACACCGGGGAGCTGTTCTTT. Its protein product is CASSVLAGANTGELFF.

This chain uses TRBV18 with TRBJ1-2; 9 bases match TRBD1. Per germline, CDR1 KGHSH and CDR2 LQKENI. This CDR3 spans 15 amino acids. The trim removed 1 base at V and 6 bases at J, leaving 6 bases unmatched. The CDR3 DNA follows: TGTGCCAGCTCACCACTGAACAGGGGGCAAGATGGCTACACCTTC. This sequence encodes CASSPLNRGQDGYTF.